The 18 T cell receptor delta chains given below trace back to one sample, sequenced in a study of γδ T cells in repeated Plasmodium falciparum infection (dated by TCRdb to the early 2020s). Vgamma9/Vdelta2+ and Vdelta2-negative gammadelta T cell populations were flow-sorted from peripheral blood mononuclear cells for bulk TCR repertoire analysis. The library was prepared using multiplex PCR. The sample was run on an Illumina MiSeq. Via CATT, TCRdb reprocessed the public reads, and rows with identical DNA were then joined. Counted in this sample were over 55,000 delta-chain clones; around 1.7% of them appeared once. The ten biggest clones cover about 15% of the sample. What was sequenced was gamma-delta T cells from blood. These receptors all stem from a pool of human donors (malaria-infected and uninfected, not separated).

In the case of this clone: This likely came from a read error, as a far larger clone is one base away. The sample holds other DNA sequences that translate to the same CDR3. This chain links TRDV1 with TRDJ1; 8 bases line up with TRDD3. The V gene's germline CDR1 is TSWWSYY and CDR2 QGS. This CDR3 is built from 20 residues. Trimming at V came to 4 bases and at J to 1 base, leaving 20 bases not matched to a gene. CDR3 nucleotide sequence: TGTGCTCTTGGGGCCCCTCAACGTCTGGGGGACTGCCCGAGCACCGATAAACTCATCTTT. This encodes CALGAPQRLGDCPSTDKLIF.

Concerning this clone: This DNA translates differently at residue 6 from the TCRdb protein, which is that of a much larger clone; a read error is likely, and the protein shown is the DNA's own translation. V and J are TRDV2 and TRDJ3, with 7 positions matching TRDD3. TCRdb supplies no J gene; here it was assigned by aligning the nucleotide sequence to germline. This CDR3 comprises 19 residues. Germline lookup yields CDR1 GEAIGNYY and CDR2 EKD. V dropped 1 base and J dropped 0; count of bases not matched to a gene: 8. CDR3 loop: CACDTLGGQSSWDTRQMFF. The CDR3 DNA reads as TGTGCCTGTGACACTCTTGGGGGACAAAGCTCCTGGGACACCCGACAGATGTTTTTC.

As to this clone: The protein given by TCRdb reflects a much larger clone and differs at residue 6 from this DNA's translation, likely from a read error; the protein shown is the DNA's translation. The gene calls are TRDV1 and TRDJ1, with D uncertain. TCRdb offers no J gene call, so here the DNA was matched to germline to obtain one. Germline CDR1 and CDR2: TSWWSYY and QGS. The CDR3 has 13 amino acids. V was pared by 7 bases and J by 0 bases, with 9 bases between. CDR3 sequence (DNA): TGTGCTCTTGTAGGCGTGTACACCGATAAACTCATCTTT. This encodes CALVGVYTDKLIF.

This clone has just a few counts. This is likely an artifact of a read error, given a far larger clone one base away. Additional DNA sequences in this sample encode the identical CDR3. The chain joins TRDV1 to TRDJ1; 13 nucleotides agree with TRDD3. No J gene was available from TCRdb, and it was assigned here by a germline match of the DNA. The V gene's germline CDR1 is TSWWSYY and CDR2 QGS. The CDR3 spans 19 residues. V shed 6 bases, J shed 3 bases, and the junction held 16 bases outside the gene matches. CDR3 region: CALGRDRPRTGGYADKLIF. The CDR3 nucleotides read TGTGCTCTTGGACGAGATCGTCCACGTACTGGGGGATACGCCGATAAACTCATCTTT.

This clone has at least ten counts. A read error may produce the germline difference seen at one junction end. The identical CDR3 is also encoded by other nucleotide sequences in the sample. CDR3 coding DNA: TGTGCTCTTGGGGAAGTTCGGATCCGGGTAAGACTGGGGGGCGACACCTATAAACTCATCTTT. Its translation is CALGEVRIRVRLGGDTYKLIF. The rearrangement links TRDV1 to TRDJ1, with 8 bases matching TRDD3. This CDR3 is 21 amino acids long. The germline CDR1 and CDR2 sequences are TSWWSYY and QGS.

This clone appeared a few times. The protein TCRdb gives is from a much larger clone and does not agree with this DNA's translation at residue 14, likely a read error; the protein shown here comes from the DNA. The V gene is TRDV1, the J gene TRDJ1; weak D call: TRDD3 (5 bases). Assignment of the J gene here rests on matching the DNA to germline, because TCRdb gives none. With 1 base removed from V and 3 bases from J, the gap between germline ends came to 27 bases. This CDR3 spans 20 amino acids. Germline V lookup: CDR1 TSWWSYY, CDR2 QGS. CDR3 coding DNA: TGTGCTCTTGGGGAACCAGCTAACGTCCTCCACATACTGGATCCCGATAAACTCATCTTT. It specifies CALGEPANVLHILDPDKLIF.

As for this clone: This likely came from a read error, as a far larger clone is one base away. This CDR3 is also generated by other DNA sequences in the sample. The chain couples TRDV2 to TRDJ1, with 9 bases aligning to TRDD3. J lost 2 bases, V lost 0 bases, and 15 bases had no gene match. This CDR3 comprises 19 residues. The germline CDR1 and CDR2 sequences are GEAIGNYY and EKD. CDR3 nucleotide sequence: TGTGCCTGTGACACCCTCGGTGGGGGATATGCGGAAAGGACCGATAAACTCATCTTT. Protein sequence: CACDTLGGGYAERTDKLIF.

This clone was seen a few times. The mismatch at residue 14 between this DNA's translation and the TCRdb protein of a much larger clone likely reflects a read error; the protein shown is translated from the DNA. This chain links TRDV1 with TRDJ1; 7 bases are shared with TRDD3. Assignment of the J gene here rests on matching the DNA to germline, because TCRdb gives none. Unmatched junction bases numbered 23, after V lost 6 bases and J lost 4 bases. The germline CDR1 and CDR2 sequences are TSWWSYY and QGS. The CDR3 has 19 amino acids. CDR3 coding DNA: TGTGCTCTTGGTAAGGCCCTAACCTGGATACGCTGGCCAGACGATAAACTCATCTTT. As protein: CALGKALTWIRWPDDKLIF.

In this sample, this clone turned up many times. The protein TCRdb lists belongs to a much larger clone and differs from this DNA's translation at residue 7, which points to a read error; the protein shown is made from the DNA. This rearrangement joins TRDV1 to TRDJ1, with 9 bases identical to TRDD3. The germline CDR1 and CDR2 sequences are TSWWSYY and QGS. The CDR3 has 23 amino acids. For the CDR3, the DNA is TGTGCCTTCCATACCTCCTCCCTACGGGTACTGGGGGACCAGCTGGGGGACACCGATAAACTCATCTTT. Its translation is CAFHTSSLRVLGDQLGDTDKLIF.

For this clone: A much larger clone differs from this one at a single base, so this may be a read error. This sample also contains other DNA sequences that code for the same CDR3. This chain links TRDV1 with TRDJ1; 9 bases agree with TRDD3. Here the J gene was assigned by germline matching of the DNA, as TCRdb has none. Germline V gives CDR1 TSWWSYY, CDR2 QGS. This CDR3 is 21 amino acids long. The V gene end was trimmed by 0 bases and the J gene end by 1 base; junction bases not matched to a gene: 18. The CDR3: CALGELGTGWGILKSTDKLIF. The CDR3 DNA reads as TGTGCTCTTGGGGAACTGGGGACCGGCTGGGGGATCCTAAAGAGCACCGATAAACTCATCTTT.

This clone was counted ten times or more. This likely reflects a read error, since a far larger clone is one base away. Other DNA sequences of this sample code for an identical CDR3. V is TRDV2 and J is TRDJ1; D not resolved. The germline gives CDR1 GEAIGNYY, CDR2 EKD. The CDR3 loop spans 14 amino acids. Trimming shortened V by 3 bases and J by 0 bases, and 10 bases separated the two germline ends. CDR3 sequence: CACDSLLNTDKLIF. The CDR3 nucleotides are TGTGCCTGTGACTCTTTACTTAACACCGATAAACTCATCTTT.

The chain joins TRDV3 to TRDJ1; TRDD3 agrees at 11 bases. J lost 6 bases, V lost 2 bases, and 17 bases had no gene match. The CDR3 is 17 residues long. CDR1 is TVYSNPD, CDR2 GDNSRS, per germline (reference sequence). The DNA of the CDR3 is TGTGCCTTTTGGCGCTCGGCGTACTGGGGGATAAGAAATAAACTCATCTTT. Its protein product is CAFWRSAYWGIRNKLIF.

The V gene call reads TRDV1; no J gene was called; the listed D gene, TRDD3, was not tested against the DNA. Germline values: CDR1 TSWWSYY, CDR2 QGS. This CDR3 region has 17 residues. In nucleotides, the CDR3 is TGTGCTCTTGGGGAAACCCGGTACTGGGGGATACGGCGAGCGCTCATCTTT. Protein product: CALGETRYWGIRRALIF.

Points on this clone: TCRdb assigns this DNA the protein of a much larger clone, which departs from its translation at residue 15; this likely reflects a read error, and the protein shown comes from translating the DNA. DNA for the CDR3: TGTGCTCTTGGGGAACTCAGGTCTCCCTTACTGGGGGATCCCCAGAAACTCATCTTT. Its protein product is CALGELRSPLLGDPQKLIF. The chain employs TRDV1 and TRDJ1; 10 bases are a match to TRDD3. The CDR3 sequence is 19 residues long. The germline gives CDR1 TSWWSYY, CDR2 QGS. J lost 8 bases, V lost 0 bases, and 18 bases had no gene match.

With respect to this clone: This may stem from a read error, because a much larger clone lies one nucleotide away. This sequence joins TRDV1 and TRDJ1, with TRDD3 identical over 12 bases. Here the J gene was assigned by germline matching of the DNA, as TCRdb has none. This CDR3 spans 23 amino acids. The germline CDR1 and CDR2 sequences are TSWWSYY and QGS. The CDR3 DNA reads as TGTGCCCTTGGGGAACTAGTTCCTAACGGTGGATACTGGGGGATACCCCCCACCGATAAACTCATCTTT. Amino acids: CALGELVPNGGYWGIPPTDKLIF.

Ten or more counts support this clone. A far larger clone is just one base off, so this is likely a read error. The same CDR3 arises from other DNA sequences in this sample as well. The rearrangement uses TRDV1 and TRDJ1; TRDD3 is a possible D gene (6 bases). The germline V gene has CDR1 TSWWSYY and CDR2 QGS. This CDR3 is 16 amino acids long. CDR3 in DNA: TGTGCTCTTGGGGAAAGTGGGGGGGGACCCACCGATAAACTCATCTTC. Amino acid sequence: CALGESGGGPTDKLIF.

A remark on this clone: Translating this DNA gives a protein that differs at residue 19 from the TCRdb one, which belongs to a much larger clone; a read error is likely, and the protein shown is this translation. V gene TRDV1 combines with J gene TRDJ1; 9 nucleotides align to TRDD3. The V segment lost 2 bases and the J segment 0 bases; nucleotides outside the gene matches: 34. The CDR3 is 26 amino acids. Germline assignment: CDR1 TSWWSYY and CDR2 QGS. CDR3 sequence reads: CALGETILKPRPGDWGTLMYTDKLIF. The CDR3 bases are TGTGCTCTTGGGGAAACGATCCTAAAGCCGCGACCGGGAGACTGGGGGACCCTGATGTACACCGATAAACTCATCTTT.

Points on this clone: The mismatch at residue 19 between this DNA's translation and the TCRdb protein of a much larger clone likely reflects a read error; the protein shown is translated from the DNA. The V gene is TRDV1, the J gene TRDJ1, with D possibly matching TRDD3 (5 bases). The CDR3 has 21 amino acids. Looked up from germline, CDR1 is TSWWSYY and CDR2 is QGS. In nucleotides, the CDR3 is TGTGCTCTTGGGGAAGGGATGACCCGGCGGACCTCCAGACGGTACACCGATAAACCCATCTTT. Translated, it gives CALGEGMTRRTSRRYTDKPIF.